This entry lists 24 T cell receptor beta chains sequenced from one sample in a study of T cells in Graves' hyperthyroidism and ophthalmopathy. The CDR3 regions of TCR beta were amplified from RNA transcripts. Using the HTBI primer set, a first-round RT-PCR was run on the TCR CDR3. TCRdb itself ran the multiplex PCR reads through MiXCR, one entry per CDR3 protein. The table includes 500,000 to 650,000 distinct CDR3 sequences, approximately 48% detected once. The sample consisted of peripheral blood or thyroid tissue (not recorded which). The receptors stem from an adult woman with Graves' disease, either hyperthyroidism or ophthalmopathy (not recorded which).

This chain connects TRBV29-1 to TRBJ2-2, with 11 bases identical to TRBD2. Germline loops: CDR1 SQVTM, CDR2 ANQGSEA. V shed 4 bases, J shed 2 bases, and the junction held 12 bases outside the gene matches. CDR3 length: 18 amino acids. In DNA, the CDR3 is TGCAGCGTTGTTGGGACTAGCGGCCGGGGAGTCAACACCGGGGAGCTGTTTTTT. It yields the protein CSVVGTSGRGVNTGELFF.

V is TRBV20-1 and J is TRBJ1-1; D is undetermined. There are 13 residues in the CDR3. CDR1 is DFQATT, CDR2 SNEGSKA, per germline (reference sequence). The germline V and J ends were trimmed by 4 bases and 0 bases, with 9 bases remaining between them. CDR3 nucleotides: TGCAGTGCTAATACCGATCTGAACACTGAAGCTTTCTTT. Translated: CSANTDLNTEAFF.

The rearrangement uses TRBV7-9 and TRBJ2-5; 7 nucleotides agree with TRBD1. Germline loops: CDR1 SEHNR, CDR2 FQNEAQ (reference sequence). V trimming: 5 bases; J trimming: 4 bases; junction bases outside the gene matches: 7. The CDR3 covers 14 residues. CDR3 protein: CASSHRDSIETQYF. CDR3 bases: TGTGCCAGCAGCCACCGGGACAGTATAGAGACCCAGTACTTC.

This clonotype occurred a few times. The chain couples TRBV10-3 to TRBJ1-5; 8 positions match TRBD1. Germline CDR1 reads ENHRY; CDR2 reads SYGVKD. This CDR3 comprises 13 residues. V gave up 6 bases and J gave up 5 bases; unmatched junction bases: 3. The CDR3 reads CAISDRGYQPQHF. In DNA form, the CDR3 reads TGTGCCATCAGCGACAGGGGATATCAGCCCCAGCATTTT.

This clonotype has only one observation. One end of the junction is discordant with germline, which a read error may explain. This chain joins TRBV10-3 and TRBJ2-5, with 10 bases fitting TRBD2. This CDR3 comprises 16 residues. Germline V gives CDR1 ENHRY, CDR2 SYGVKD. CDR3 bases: TGTGCCAGCAGTTACTCGCCGCTAGCGGGGGTGGAGACCCAGTACTTC. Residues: CASSYSPLAGVETQYF.

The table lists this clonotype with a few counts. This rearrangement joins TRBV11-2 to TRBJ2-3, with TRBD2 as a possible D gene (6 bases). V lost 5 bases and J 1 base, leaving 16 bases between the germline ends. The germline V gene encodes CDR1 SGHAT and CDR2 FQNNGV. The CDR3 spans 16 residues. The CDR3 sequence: CASSARLVSGTDTQYF. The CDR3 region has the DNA TGTGCCAGCAGCGCCCGACTAGTTTCTGGCACAGATACGCAGTATTTT.

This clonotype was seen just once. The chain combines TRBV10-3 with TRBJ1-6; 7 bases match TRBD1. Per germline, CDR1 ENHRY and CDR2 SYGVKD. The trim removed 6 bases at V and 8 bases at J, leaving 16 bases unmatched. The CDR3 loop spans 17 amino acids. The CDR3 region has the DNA TGTGCCATCAGCCCTAGAACAATTGACAGGGAGGATTCACCCCTCCACTTT. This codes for CAISPRTIDREDSPLHF.

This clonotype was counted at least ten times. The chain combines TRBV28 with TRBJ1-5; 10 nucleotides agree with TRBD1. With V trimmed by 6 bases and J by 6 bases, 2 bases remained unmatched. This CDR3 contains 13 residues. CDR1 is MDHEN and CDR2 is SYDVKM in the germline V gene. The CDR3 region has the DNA TGTGCCAGCAGACGACAGGGGGCTCAGCCCCAGCATTTT. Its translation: CASRRQGAQPQHF.

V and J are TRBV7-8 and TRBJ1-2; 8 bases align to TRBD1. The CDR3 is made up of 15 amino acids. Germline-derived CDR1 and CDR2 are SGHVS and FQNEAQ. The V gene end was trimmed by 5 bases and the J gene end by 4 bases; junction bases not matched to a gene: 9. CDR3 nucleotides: TGTGCCAGCAGCGCTATCCGGGACAGGTTCTATGGCTACACCTTC. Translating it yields CASSAIRDRFYGYTF.

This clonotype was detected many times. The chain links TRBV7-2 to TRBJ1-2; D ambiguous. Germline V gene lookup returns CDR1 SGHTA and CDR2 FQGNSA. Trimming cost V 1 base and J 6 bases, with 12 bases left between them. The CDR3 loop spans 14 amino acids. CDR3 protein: CASSLGGRYDGYTF. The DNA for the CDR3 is TGTGCCAGCAGCTTAGGAGGAAGATATGATGGCTACACCTTC.

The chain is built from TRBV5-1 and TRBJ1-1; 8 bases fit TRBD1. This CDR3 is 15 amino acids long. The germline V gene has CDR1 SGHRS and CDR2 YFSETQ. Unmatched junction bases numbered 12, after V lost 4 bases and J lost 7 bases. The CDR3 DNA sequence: TGCGCCAGCAGCCCCATGCCGACAGGGGAGATTGAAGCTTTCTTT. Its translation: CASSPMPTGEIEAFF.

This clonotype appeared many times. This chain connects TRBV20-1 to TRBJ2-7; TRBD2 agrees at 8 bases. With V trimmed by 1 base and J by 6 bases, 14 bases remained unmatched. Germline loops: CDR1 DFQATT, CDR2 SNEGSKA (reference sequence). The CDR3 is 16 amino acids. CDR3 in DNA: TGCAGTGCTAGAGGGCTAGCGGGCCTCTCGGGGGGCGAGCAGTACTTC. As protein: CSARGLAGLSGGEQYF.

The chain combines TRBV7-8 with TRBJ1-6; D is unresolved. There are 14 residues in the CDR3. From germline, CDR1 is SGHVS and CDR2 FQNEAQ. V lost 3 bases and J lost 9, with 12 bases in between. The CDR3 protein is CASSFGVVGSPLHF. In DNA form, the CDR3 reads TGTGCCAGCAGCTTCGGGGTCGTGGGTTCACCCCTCCACTTT. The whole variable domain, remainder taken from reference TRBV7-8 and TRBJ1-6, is GAGVSQSPRYKVAKRGQDVALRCDPISGHVSLFWYQQALGQGPEFLTYFQNEAQLDKSGLPSDRFFAERPEGSVSTLKIQRTQQEDSAVYLCASSFGVVGSPLHFGNGTRLTVT.

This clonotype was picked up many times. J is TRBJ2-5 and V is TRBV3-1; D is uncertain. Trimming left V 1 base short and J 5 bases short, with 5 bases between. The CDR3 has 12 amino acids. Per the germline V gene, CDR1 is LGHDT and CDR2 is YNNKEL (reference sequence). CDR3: CASSQVVETQYF. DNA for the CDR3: TGTGCCAGCAGCCAAGTGGTTGAGACCCAGTACTTC.

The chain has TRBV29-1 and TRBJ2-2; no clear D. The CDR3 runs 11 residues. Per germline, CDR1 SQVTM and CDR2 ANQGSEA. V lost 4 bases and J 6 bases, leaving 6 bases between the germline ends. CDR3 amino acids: CSVVSSGELFF. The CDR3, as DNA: TGCAGCGTTGTGAGTTCCGGGGAGCTGTTTTTT.

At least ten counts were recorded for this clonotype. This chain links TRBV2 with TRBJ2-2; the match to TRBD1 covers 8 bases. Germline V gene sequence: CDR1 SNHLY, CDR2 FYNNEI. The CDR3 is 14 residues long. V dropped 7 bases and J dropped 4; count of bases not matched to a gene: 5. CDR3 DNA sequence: TGTGCCAGCACGCGGACAGGGATCACCGGGGAGCTGTTTTTT. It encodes CASTRTGITGELFF.

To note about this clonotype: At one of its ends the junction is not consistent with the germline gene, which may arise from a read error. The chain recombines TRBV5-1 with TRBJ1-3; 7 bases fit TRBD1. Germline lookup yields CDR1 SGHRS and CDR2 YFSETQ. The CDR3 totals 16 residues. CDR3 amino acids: CASSPRQGPGGNTIYF. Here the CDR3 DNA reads TGTGCCAGCAGCCCGCGACAGGGTCCAGGTGGAAACACCATATATTTT.

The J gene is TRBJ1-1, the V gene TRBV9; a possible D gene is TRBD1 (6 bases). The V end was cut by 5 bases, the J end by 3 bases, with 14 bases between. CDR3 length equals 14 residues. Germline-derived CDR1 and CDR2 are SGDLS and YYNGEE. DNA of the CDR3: TGTGCCAGCAGTCGCAGGGGTCAGCACACTGAAGCTTTCTTT. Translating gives CASSRRGQHTEAFF.

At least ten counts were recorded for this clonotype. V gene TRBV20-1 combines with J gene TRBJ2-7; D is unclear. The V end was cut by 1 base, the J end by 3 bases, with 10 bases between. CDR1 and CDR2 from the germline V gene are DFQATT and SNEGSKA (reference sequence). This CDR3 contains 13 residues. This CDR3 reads CSARGFLGYEQYF. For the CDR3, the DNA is TGCAGTGCTAGAGGTTTCTTAGGCTACGAGCAGTACTTC.

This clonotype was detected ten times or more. This CDR3 reads CASRGRKNTEAFF. The CDR3, as DNA: TGTGCCAGCCGCGGACGGAAGAACACTGAAGCTTTCTTT. V gene TRBV2 combines with J gene TRBJ1-1, with D unclear. Looked up from germline, CDR1 is SNHLY and CDR2 is FYNNEI. V was trimmed by 8 bases and J by 1 base, leaving 11 bases between them. The CDR3 contains 13 residues.

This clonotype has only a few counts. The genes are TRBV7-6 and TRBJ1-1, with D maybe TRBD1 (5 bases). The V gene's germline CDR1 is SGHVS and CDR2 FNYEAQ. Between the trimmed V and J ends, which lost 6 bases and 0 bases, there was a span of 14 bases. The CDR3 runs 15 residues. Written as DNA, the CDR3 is TGTGCCAGCAGTGCTTCCGGGACTCTGAACACTGAAGCTTTCTTT. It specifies CASSASGTLNTEAFF.

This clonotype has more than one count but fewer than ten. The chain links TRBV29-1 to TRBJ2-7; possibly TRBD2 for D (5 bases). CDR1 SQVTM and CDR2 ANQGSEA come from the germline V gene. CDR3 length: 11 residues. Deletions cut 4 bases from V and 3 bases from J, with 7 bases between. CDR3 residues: CSVAEVYEQYF. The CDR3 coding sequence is TGCAGCGTTGCGGAGGTCTACGAGCAGTACTTC.

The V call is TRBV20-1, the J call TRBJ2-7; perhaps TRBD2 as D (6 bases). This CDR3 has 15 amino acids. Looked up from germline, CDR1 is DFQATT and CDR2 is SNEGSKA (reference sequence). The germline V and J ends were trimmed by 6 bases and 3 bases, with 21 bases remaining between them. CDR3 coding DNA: TGCAGTGCCCCTTCCGGGGGAGGAGGAAACTACGAGCAGTACTTC. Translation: CSAPSGGGGNYEQYF.

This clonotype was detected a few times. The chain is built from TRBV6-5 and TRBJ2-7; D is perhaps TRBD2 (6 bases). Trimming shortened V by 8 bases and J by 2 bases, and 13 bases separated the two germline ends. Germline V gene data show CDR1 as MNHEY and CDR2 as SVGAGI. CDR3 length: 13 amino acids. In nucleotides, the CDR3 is TGTGCCAGCTCCGGAGGGGAGACCTACGAGCAGTACTTC. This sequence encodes CASSGGETYEQYF.